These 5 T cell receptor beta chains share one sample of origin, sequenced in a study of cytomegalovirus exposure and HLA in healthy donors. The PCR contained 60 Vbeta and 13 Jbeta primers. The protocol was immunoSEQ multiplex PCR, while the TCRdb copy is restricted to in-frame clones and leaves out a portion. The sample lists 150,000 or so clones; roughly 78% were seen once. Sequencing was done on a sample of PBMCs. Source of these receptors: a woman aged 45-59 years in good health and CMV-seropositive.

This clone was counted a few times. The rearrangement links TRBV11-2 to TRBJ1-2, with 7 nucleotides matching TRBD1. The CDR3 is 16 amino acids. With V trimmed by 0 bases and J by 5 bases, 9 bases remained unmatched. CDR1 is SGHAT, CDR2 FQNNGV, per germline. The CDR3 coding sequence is TGTGCCAGCAGCTTAGATCCGACAGGGTTCCGGTATGGCTACACCTTC. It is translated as CASSLDPTGFRYGYTF.

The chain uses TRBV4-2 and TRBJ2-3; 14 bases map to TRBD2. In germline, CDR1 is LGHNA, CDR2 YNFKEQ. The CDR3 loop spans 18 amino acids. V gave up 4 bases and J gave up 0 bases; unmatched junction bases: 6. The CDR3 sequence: CASSPGLAGGPSTDTQYF. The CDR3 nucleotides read TGTGCCAGCAGCCCAGGACTAGCGGGGGGCCCTAGCACAGATACGCAGTATTTT.

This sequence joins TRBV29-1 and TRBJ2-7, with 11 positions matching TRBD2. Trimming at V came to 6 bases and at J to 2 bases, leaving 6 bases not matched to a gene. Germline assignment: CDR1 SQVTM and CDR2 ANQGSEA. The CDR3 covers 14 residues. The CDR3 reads CSVATSGGTYEQYF. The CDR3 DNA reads TGCAGCGTAGCAACTAGCGGGGGAACCTACGAGCAGTACTTC.

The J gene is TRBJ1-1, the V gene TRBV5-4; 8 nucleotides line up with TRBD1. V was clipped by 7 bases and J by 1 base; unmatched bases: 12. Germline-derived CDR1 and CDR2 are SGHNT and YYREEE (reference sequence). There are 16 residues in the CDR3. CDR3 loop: CASGSPKQGANTEAFF. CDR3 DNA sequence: TGTGCCAGCGGCTCGCCAAAGCAGGGGGCGAACACTGAAGCTTTCTTT. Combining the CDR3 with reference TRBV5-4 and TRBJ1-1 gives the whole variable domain ETGVTQSPTHLIKTRGQQVTLRCSSQSGHNTVSWYQQALGQGPQFIFQYYREEENGRGNFPPRFSGLQFPNYSSELNVNALELDDSALYLCASGSPKQGANTEAFFGQGTRLTVV.

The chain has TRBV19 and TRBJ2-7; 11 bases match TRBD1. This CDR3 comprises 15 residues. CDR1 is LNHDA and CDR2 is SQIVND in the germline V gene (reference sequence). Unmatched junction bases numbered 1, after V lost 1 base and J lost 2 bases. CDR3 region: CASSIAGQGAYEQYF. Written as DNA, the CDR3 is TGTGCCAGTAGTATAGCGGGACAGGGGGCCTACGAGCAGTACTTC.